These 9 T cell receptor beta chains originate from one sample sequenced in a study of T-cell memory formation after mild COVID-19. TCRdb itself ran the 5' RACE reads through MiXCR, one entry per CDR3 protein. The sample yields over 10,000 distinct CDR3 sequences, roughly 15% seen once. Sequenced sample: PBMCs or a T cell subset sorted from them (not recorded which). These receptor sequences come from a man in his late teens or twenties who had mild COVID-19 (a few samples of this study predate the infection). Cell type and time point are not known.

This clonotype was seen many times. CDR3 residues: CASSPSGDWAYNEQFF. DNA of the CDR3: TGTGCCAGCTCACCGAGCGGTGATTGGGCCTACAATGAGCAGTTCTTC. The chain joins TRBV18 to TRBJ2-1, with D perhaps TRBD2 (5 bases). Looked up from germline, CDR1 is KGHSH and CDR2 is LQKENI. There are 16 residues in the CDR3. V shed 3 bases and J shed 2 bases, with 14 bases lying between them.

This clonotype was observed many times. This chain connects TRBV11-2 to TRBJ2-2; 9 positions agree with TRBD1. There are 14 residues in the CDR3. Germline CDR1 is SGHAT and CDR2 is FQNNGV. Trimming cost V 6 bases and J 6 bases; bases outside gene matches: 5. The CDR3 spells CASRERQGAGELFF. The DNA of the CDR3 is TGTGCCAGCAGAGAGAGACAGGGGGCCGGGGAGCTGTTTTTT.

The sample holds many counts of this clonotype. The chain recombines TRBV21-1 with TRBJ1-1; whether TRBD1, the table's D call, matches the DNA was not checked. TRBV21-1 is listed as a pseudogene. The CDR3 sequence is 16 residues long. The chain's CDR3 is CASSKCAGTVNTEAFF. The CDR3 DNA reads as TGTGCCAGCAGCAAATGCGCAGGGACGGTGAACACTGAAGCTTTCTTT.

Ten or more counts support this clonotype. J is TRBJ2-5 and V is TRBV5-1; D gene ambiguous. CDR3 length equals 12 residues. Germline CDR1 reads SGHRS; CDR2 reads YFSETQ. V lost 0 bases to trimming and J lost 2 bases, with 2 bases between them. CDR3 region: CASSLGQETQYF. The CDR3 region has the DNA TGCGCCAGCAGCTTGGGACAAGAGACCCAGTACTTC. The whole variable domain, filled in from reference TRBV5-1 and TRBJ2-5, reads KAGVTQTPRYLIKTRGQQVTLSCSPISGHRSVSWYQQTPGQGLQFLFEYFSETQRNKGNFPGRFSGRQFSNSRSEMNVSTLELGDSALYLCASSLGQETQYFGPGTRLLVL.

The genes are TRBV7-9 and TRBJ2-3; tentative D call: TRBD1 (6 bases). CDR1 and CDR2 from the germline V gene are SEHNR and FQNEAQ (reference sequence). This CDR3 spans 12 amino acids. V was trimmed by 5 bases and J by 15 bases, leaving 18 bases between them. In nucleotides, the CDR3 is TGTGCCAGCAGCCGGACAGCCGGAAATTCTTATTTT. Translation gives CASSRTAGNSYF.

This clonotype was seen repeatedly, ten times or more. The V gene is TRBV7-6, the J gene TRBJ1-1; D is perhaps TRBD1 (6 bases). The CDR3 spans 13 residues. Germline V gene lookup returns CDR1 SGHVS and CDR2 FNYEAQ. V lost 5 bases and J 8 bases, leaving 15 bases between the germline ends. The CDR3 nucleotides are TGTGCCAGCAGCGTACAAACAGGGACCGAAGCTTTCTTT. Amino acids: CASSVQTGTEAFF.

This clonotype has ten or more counts. The chain recombines TRBV7-2 with TRBJ2-3; TRBD2 aligns across 7 bases. Germline lookup yields CDR1 SGHTA and CDR2 FQGNSA. This CDR3 region has 19 residues. J was trimmed by 0 bases and V by 5 bases; bases with no gene match: 17. The CDR3 DNA reads as TGTGCCAGCAGCCCCTTAAGCGGGGCCTTTCTCGGGAGCACAGATACGCAGTATTTT. Residues: CASSPLSGAFLGSTDTQYF.

This clonotype was counted ten times or more. The gene calls are TRBV18 and TRBJ1-3; 10 positions agree with TRBD1. There are 15 residues in the CDR3. Germline-derived CDR1 and CDR2 are KGHSH and LQKENI. The V gene end was trimmed by 5 bases and the J gene end by 4 bases; junction bases not matched to a gene: 5. The CDR3 nucleotides are TGTGCCAGCTCAAGACAGGGGGCGACGGGAAACACCATATATTTT. Residues: CASSRQGATGNTIYF.

This clonotype was counted ten times or more. This chain uses TRBV6-5 with TRBJ1-2, with TRBD1 as a possible D gene (6 bases). Trimming stripped 6 bases from V and 0 bases from J, with 11 bases between. CDR1 is MNHEY and CDR2 is SVGAGI in the germline V gene. The CDR3 is 14 residues long. CDR3 sequence (DNA): TGTGCCAGCAGGGACAGTAAAGCTAACTATGGCTACACCTTC. Its translation is CASRDSKANYGYTF.